This T cell receptor beta chain came from a study of cytomegalovirus exposure and HLA in healthy donors. The PCR contained 60 Vbeta and 13 Jbeta primers. The repertoire was sequenced with immunoSEQ multiplex PCR; TCRdb's copy has only in-frame clones and lacks some. The sample contains roughly 130,000 clones, more than 80% of which appear only once. General study findings and limits: Most sequenced TCRs were rare (though some public TCRs occurred in many donors).

In the case of this clone: As yet, its antigen is unknown.

Sequencing was performed on PBMCs. The clonotype was recovered from a man aged 30 to 45 in good health and CMV-seronegative.

CDR3 protein: CASSQDAGVGSYNEQFF. The CDR3 bases are TGCGCCAGCAGCCAAGATGCAGGGGTTGGATCCTACAATGAGCAGTTCTTC. The V call is TRBV4-1, the J call TRBJ2-1, with D perhaps TRBD1 (6 bases). The CDR3 is 17 amino acids. CDR1 is MGHRA and CDR2 is YSYEKL in the germline V gene. V shed 0 bases and J shed 1 base, with 13 bases lying between them.